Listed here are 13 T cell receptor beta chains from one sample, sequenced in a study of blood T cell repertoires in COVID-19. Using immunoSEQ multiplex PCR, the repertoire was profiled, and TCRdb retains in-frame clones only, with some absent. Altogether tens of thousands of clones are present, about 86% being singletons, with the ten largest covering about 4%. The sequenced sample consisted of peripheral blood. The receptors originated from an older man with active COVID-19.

CDR3 in amino acids: CASRDGSGSGDTQYF. CDR3 nucleotide sequence: TGTGCCAGTAGAGACGGGAGCGGGAGCGGGGATACGCAGTATTTT. This chain links TRBV19 with TRBJ2-3, with 8 bases lining up with TRBD2. CDR3 length: 15 residues. Germline V gives CDR1 LNHDA, CDR2 SQIVND (reference sequence). Losses at the gene ends were 6 bases for V and 6 bases for J; bases not matched to a gene: 11. Looking up the rest from reference TRBV19 and TRBJ2-3 gives the full variable domain: DGGITQSPKYLFRKEGQNVTLSCEQNLNHDAMYWYRQDPGQGLRLIYYSQIVNDFQKGDIAEGYSVSREKKESFPLTVTSAQKNPTAFYLCASRDGSGSGDTQYFGPGTRLTVL.

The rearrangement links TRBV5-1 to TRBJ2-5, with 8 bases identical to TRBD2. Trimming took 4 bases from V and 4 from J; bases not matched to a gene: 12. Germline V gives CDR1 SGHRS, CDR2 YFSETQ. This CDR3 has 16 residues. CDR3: CASSMGGALAGETQYF. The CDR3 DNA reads TGCGCCAGCAGCATGGGAGGCGCGCTAGCGGGAGAGACCCAGTACTTC.

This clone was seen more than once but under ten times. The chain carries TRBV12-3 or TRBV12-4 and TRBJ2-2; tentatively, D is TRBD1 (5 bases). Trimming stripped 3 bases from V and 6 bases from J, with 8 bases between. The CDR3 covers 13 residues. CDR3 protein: CASSLGQSGELFF. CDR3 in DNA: TGTGCCAGCAGTTTGGGGCAGTCCGGGGAGCTGTTTTTT.

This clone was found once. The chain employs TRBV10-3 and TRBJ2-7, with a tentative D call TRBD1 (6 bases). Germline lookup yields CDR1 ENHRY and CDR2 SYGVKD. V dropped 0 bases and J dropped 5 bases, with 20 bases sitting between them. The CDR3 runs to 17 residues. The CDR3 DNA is TGTGCCATCAGTGAGTCCCAGGGGCGGTTGGCTTCCGACGAGCAGTACTTC. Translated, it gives CAISESQGRLASDEQYF.

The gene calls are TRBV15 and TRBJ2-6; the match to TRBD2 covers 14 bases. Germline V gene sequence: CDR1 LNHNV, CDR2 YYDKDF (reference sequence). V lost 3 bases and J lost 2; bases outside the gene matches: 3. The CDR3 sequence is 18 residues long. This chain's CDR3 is CATSSWGLAGAGANVLTF. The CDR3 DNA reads TGTGCCACCAGCAGTTGGGGACTAGCGGGAGCTGGGGCCAACGTCCTGACTTTC.

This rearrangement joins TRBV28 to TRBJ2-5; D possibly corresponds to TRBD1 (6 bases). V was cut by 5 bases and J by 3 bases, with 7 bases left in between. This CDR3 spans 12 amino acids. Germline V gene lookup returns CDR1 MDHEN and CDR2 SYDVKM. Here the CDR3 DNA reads TGTGCCAGCAGTCGACAGGAAGAGACCCAGTACTTC. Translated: CASSRQEETQYF.

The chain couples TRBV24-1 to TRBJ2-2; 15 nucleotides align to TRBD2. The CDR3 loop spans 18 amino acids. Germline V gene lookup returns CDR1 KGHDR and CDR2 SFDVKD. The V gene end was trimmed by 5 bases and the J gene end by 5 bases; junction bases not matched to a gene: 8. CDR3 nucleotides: TGTGCCACCAGTGCTAATAGCGGACTAGCGGGAGGGACCGGGGAGCTGTTTTTT. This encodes CATSANSGLAGGTGELFF.

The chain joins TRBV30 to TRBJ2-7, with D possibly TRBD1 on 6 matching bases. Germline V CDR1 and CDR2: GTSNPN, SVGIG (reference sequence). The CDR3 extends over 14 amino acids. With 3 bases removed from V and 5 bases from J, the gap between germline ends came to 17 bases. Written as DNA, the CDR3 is TGTGCCTGGAGGTCGAAGGGGGTTCGCAACGAGCAGTACTTC. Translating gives CAWRSKGVRNEQYF.

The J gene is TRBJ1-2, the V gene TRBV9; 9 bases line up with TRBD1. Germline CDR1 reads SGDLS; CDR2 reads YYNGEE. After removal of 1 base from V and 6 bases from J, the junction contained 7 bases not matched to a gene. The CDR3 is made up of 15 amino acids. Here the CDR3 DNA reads TGTGCCAGCAGCGTATCCACCGGGACAGGGAATGGCTACACCTTC. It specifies CASSVSTGTGNGYTF.

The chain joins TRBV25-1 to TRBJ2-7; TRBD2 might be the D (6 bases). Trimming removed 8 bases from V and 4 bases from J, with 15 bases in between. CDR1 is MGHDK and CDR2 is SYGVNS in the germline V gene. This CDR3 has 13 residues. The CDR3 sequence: CASGYGGRYEQYF. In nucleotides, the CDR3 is TGTGCCAGCGGGTACGGGGGACGGTACGAGCAGTACTTC.

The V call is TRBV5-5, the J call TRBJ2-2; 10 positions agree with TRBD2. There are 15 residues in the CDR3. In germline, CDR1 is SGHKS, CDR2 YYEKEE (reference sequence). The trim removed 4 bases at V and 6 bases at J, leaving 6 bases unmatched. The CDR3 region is CASSAPSGSAGELFF. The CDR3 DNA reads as TGTGCCAGCAGCGCTCCTAGCGGGAGTGCCGGGGAGCTGTTTTTT.

As DNA, the CDR3 is TGTGCCAGCAGCGCCCGACTAGCGGGATTGGACGAGCAGTACTTC. It specifies CASSARLAGLDEQYF. The rearrangement joins TRBV11-3 to TRBJ2-7, with 11 bases identical to TRBD2. The CDR3 runs 15 residues. V was pared by 5 bases and J by 5 bases, with 8 bases of the junction left unmatched. Germline V gene sequence: CDR1 SGHNT, CDR2 YENEEA.

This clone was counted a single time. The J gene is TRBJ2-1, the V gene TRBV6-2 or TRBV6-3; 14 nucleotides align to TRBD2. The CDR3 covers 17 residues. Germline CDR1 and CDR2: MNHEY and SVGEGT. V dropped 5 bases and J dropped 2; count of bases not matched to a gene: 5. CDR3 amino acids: CASSHKGLAGAYNEQFF. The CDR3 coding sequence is TGTGCCAGCAGTCACAAGGGACTAGCGGGAGCCTACAATGAGCAGTTCTTC.